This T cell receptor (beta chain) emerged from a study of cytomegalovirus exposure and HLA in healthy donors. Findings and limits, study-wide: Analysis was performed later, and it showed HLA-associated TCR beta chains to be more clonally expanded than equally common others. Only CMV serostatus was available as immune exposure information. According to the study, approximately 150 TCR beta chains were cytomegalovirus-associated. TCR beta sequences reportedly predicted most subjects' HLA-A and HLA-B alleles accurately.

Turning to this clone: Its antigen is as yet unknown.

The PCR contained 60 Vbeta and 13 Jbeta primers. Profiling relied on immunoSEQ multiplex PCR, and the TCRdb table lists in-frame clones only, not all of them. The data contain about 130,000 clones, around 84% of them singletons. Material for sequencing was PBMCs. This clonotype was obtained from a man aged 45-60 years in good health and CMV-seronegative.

CDR3 nucleotides: TGTGCCTGGAGTTACAGGAACCTGAACACTGAAGCTTTCTTT. The encoded protein is CAWSYRNLNTEAFF. The chain joins TRBV30 to TRBJ1-1, with D maybe TRBD1 (5 bases). V was shortened by 2 bases and J by 0 bases, with 10 bases between the two germline ends. The germline V gene encodes CDR1 GTSNPN and CDR2 SVGIG (reference sequence). The CDR3 sequence is 14 residues long.